This TCR beta chain appears in the sequencing data of a study of T cell responses to AZD1222 COVID-19 vaccine. General study findings and limits: Two doses of AZD1222 preceded a rise in Spike-specific TCR breadth and depth.

Repertoires were generated with immunoSEQ multiplex PCR, while TCRdb's copy carries only in-frame clones and drops some. The sample lists 140,000 to 150,000 clones, 80% to 90% occurring once. The CDR3 loop spans 11 amino acids. Germline-derived CDR1 and CDR2 are DFQATT and SNEGSKA (reference sequence). Trimming left V 5 bases short and J 2 bases short, with 7 bases between. As for this clone: As yet, its antigen is unknown.

The chain is built from TRBV20-1 and TRBJ2-7; unclear D gene. This specimen consisted of peripheral blood, obtained on day 0 of AZD1222 vaccination. The source is an adult in good health. CDR3: CSAPYTYEQYF. The CDR3 DNA follows: TGCAGTGCTCCATATACCTACGAGCAGTACTTC.